This record looks at one TCR beta chain sequence and its context. Random hexamers were used to reverse transcribe an amount of about 0.45 to 1 ug RNA. TCRdb recomputed calls from the immunoSEQ multiplex PCR reads with MiXCR, one row per CDR3 protein. The sample carries some 150,000 distinct CDR3 sequences, approximately 93% recorded once. Germline V gene data show CDR1 as MNHNS and CDR2 as SASEGT. This CDR3 comprises 16 residues. V was clipped by 6 bases and J by 7 bases; unmatched bases: 15. These data originate in a study of CD8 T cells in Susac syndrome. Sequencing was performed on CD4+ T cells from PBMCs. This receptor was taken from a human donor in good health. The V gene is TRBV6-1, the J gene TRBJ2-1; 7 bases match TRBD2. DNA of the CDR3: TGTGCCAGCAGGGACCCTGGGCGGGAGTTGGGAAATGAGCAGTTCTTC. Protein: CASRDPGRELGNEQFF.